This T cell receptor beta chain came from a study of patients and donors after allogeneic stem cell transplantation. TCRdb independently ran MiXCR on the RT-PCR reads; one entry per CDR3 protein. The top ten clones hold approximately 32% of a sample with roughly 180,000 distinct CDR3 sequences, more than 35% of them seen once. The receptor was isolated from a human donor who was either an allogeneic HSCT recipient or a stem cell or donor lymphocyte infusion donor (not recorded which). It is not recorded whose cells these are; they may come from a transplant donor. Input material: blood, either unsorted or a sorted T cell fraction (not recorded which).

CDR3 residues: CASRGDRGGTEAFF. CDR3 nucleotides: TGTGCCAGCAGGGGGGACCGAGGGGGCACTGAAGCTTTCTTT. The chain joins TRBV2 to TRBJ1-1, with D possibly being TRBD1 (6 bases). Germline CDR1 and CDR2: SNHLY and FYNNEI. Trimming removed 6 bases from V and 4 bases from J, with 15 bases in between. This CDR3 is built from 14 residues.